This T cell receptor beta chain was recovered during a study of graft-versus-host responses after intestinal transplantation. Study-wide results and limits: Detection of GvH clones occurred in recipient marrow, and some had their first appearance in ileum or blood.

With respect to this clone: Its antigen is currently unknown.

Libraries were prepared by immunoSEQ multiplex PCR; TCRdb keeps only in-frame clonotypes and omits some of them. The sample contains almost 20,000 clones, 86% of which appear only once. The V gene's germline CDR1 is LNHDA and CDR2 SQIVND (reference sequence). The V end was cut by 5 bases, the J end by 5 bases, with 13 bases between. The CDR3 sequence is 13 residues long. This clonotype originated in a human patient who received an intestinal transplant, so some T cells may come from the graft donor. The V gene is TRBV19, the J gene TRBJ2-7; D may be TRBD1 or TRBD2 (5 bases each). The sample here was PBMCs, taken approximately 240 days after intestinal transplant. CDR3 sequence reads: CASSSTVGDEQYF. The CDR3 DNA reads TGTGCCAGTAGTTCGACAGTGGGGGACGAGCAGTACTTC.